What follows are 22 T cell receptor beta chains derived from one specimen sequenced in a study of T cells in localized non-small cell lung cancer. Sequencing was performed with immunoSEQ multiplex PCR; in TCRdb, only in-frame clones are kept and a portion is missing. There are 24,000 or so clones in the sample; 65% to 90% occur only once, and roughly 14% lies in the top ten. The sequenced sample was peripheral blood, obtained before any cancer treatment. All receptors come from a female donor older than 55 with stage I lung adenocarcinoma.

The rearrangement joins TRBV2 to TRBJ2-7; no clear D. The CDR3 totals 14 residues. Germline V gives CDR1 SNHLY, CDR2 FYNNEI. Trimming took 2 bases from V and 6 from J, leaving 14 bases between them. CDR3: CASSELGPSSEQYF. CDR3 DNA: TGTGCCAGCAGTGAATTAGGGCCCAGTTCCGAGCAGTACTTC.

This chain joins TRBV18 and TRBJ1-1, with D maybe TRBD1 (6 bases). The CDR3 extends over 13 amino acids. Per germline, CDR1 KGHSH and CDR2 LQKENI. The V and J ends lost 6 bases and 3 bases respectively, with 11 bases between them. The CDR3 loop reads CASSLTGDTEAFF. The CDR3 DNA reads TGTGCCAGCTCGTTGACAGGTGACACTGAAGCTTTCTTT.

The rearrangement joins TRBV28 to TRBJ1-1, with D possibly matching TRBD1 (5 bases). Germline V gives CDR1 MDHEN, CDR2 SYDVKM. CDR3 size: 14 residues. Trimming cost V 5 bases and J 1 base, with 11 bases left between them. Here the CDR3 reads CASSDMGGNTEAFF. CDR3 DNA sequence: TGTGCCAGCAGTGATATGGGGGGGAACACTGAAGCTTTCTTT. Variable domain in full (rest from reference TRBV28 and TRBJ1-1): DVKVTQSSRYLVKRTGEKVFLECVQDMDHENMFWYRQDPGLGLRLIYFSYDVKMKEKGDIPEGYSVSREKKERFSLILESASTNQTSMYLCASSDMGGNTEAFFGQGTRLTVV.

This chain connects TRBV7-2 to TRBJ1-2, with D possibly TRBD1 on 5 matching bases. V was clipped by 2 bases and J by 4 bases, with 14 bases between them. The CDR3 is 15 amino acids. Germline lookup yields CDR1 SGHTA and CDR2 FQGNSA. The CDR3 loop is CASSLSNKGSYGYTF. The CDR3 DNA sequence: TGTGCCAGCAGCTTAAGTAATAAGGGGTCCTATGGCTACACCTTC.

J is TRBJ2-7 and V is TRBV19; TRBD2 aligns across 14 bases. The germline gives CDR1 LNHDA, CDR2 SQIVND (reference sequence). The CDR3 is made up of 18 amino acids. With 1 base clipped from V and 5 bases from J, the junction kept 10 bases outside the gene matches. CDR3: CASSIVVTGTSGSDEQYF. The CDR3 bases are TGTGCCAGTAGTATAGTCGTAACCGGGACTAGCGGGAGTGACGAGCAGTACTTC.

This clone was detected once. The V call is TRBV11-2, the J call TRBJ1-4; tentative D call: TRBD1 (5 bases). CDR3 length: 15 residues. Germline CDR1 SGHAT, CDR2 FQNNGV. The V end lost 1 base, the J end lost 6 bases, and 12 bases lay between the germline ends. CDR3 sequence reads: CASSLGGRVDEKLFF. CDR3 in DNA: TGTGCCAGCAGCTTAGGGGGCAGGGTCGATGAAAAACTGTTTTTT.

The chain is built from TRBV25-1 and TRBJ2-5; 15 nucleotides line up with TRBD2. The length of the CDR3 is 17 residues. V gave up 7 bases and J gave up 5 bases; unmatched junction bases: 11. Germline lookup yields CDR1 MGHDK and CDR2 SYGVNS. The CDR3 DNA reads as TGTGCCAGCATTAACGGACTAGCGGGAGGGCCGGGGGAGACCCAGTACTTC. Translation gives CASINGLAGGPGETQYF.

J is TRBJ2-7 and V is TRBV2; D may be TRBD2 (7 bases). Germline V gene lookup returns CDR1 SNHLY and CDR2 FYNNEI. This CDR3 is built from 13 residues. V was trimmed by 3 bases and J by 5 bases, leaving 11 bases between them. The CDR3 coding sequence is TGTGCCAGCAGTGATGCGGGGGCGCACGAGCAGTACTTC. Protein product: CASSDAGAHEQYF.

The rearrangement links TRBV6-1 to TRBJ2-7, with a weak D call TRBD1 (5 bases). The germline CDR1 and CDR2 sequences are MNHNS and SASEGT. The germline V and J ends were trimmed by 6 bases and 4 bases, with 16 bases remaining between them. The CDR3 spans 14 residues. DNA of the CDR3: TGTGCCAGCAGAGGACAATCAAAGGTGTACGAGCAGTACTTC. Its protein product is CASRGQSKVYEQYF.

V is TRBV9 and J is TRBJ1-2; no clear D gene. CDR1 is SGDLS and CDR2 is YYNGEE in the germline V gene. The CDR3 runs 12 residues. Trimming took off 0 bases at V and 4 bases at J, with 4 bases between the two ends. Here the CDR3 reads CASSVVPYGYTF. In DNA, the CDR3 is TGTGCCAGCAGCGTAGTACCCTATGGCTACACCTTC.

This sequence joins TRBV13 and TRBJ2-3, with 14 bases fitting TRBD2. Trimming cost V 4 bases and J 1 base; bases outside gene matches: 7. This CDR3 region has 18 residues. The germline gives CDR1 PRHDT, CDR2 FYEKMQ (reference sequence). This CDR3 reads CASSSSGLAGVGTDTQYF. In DNA, the CDR3 is TGTGCCAGCAGCTCATCGGGACTAGCGGGAGTGGGCACAGATACGCAGTATTTT.

The chain joins TRBV10-3 to TRBJ1-1, with 11 bases aligning to TRBD1. Trimming took 0 bases from V and 3 from J; bases not matched to a gene: 9. This CDR3 region has 18 residues. CDR1 ENHRY and CDR2 SYGVKD come from the germline V gene. CDR3 loop: CAISESGTGGRTDTEAFF. The CDR3 DNA is TGTGCCATCAGTGAGTCGGGGACAGGGGGACGTACGGACACTGAAGCTTTCTTT.

The V and J genes are TRBV15 and TRBJ2-7, with D possibly being TRBD2 (6 bases). Germline loops: CDR1 LNHNV, CDR2 YYDKDF (reference sequence). This CDR3 is 14 amino acids long. V was clipped by 1 base and J by 6 bases, with 13 bases between them. The DNA for the CDR3 is TGTGCCACCAGCAGAGGTGGGGACGGGGGCGAGCAGTACTTC. Protein sequence: CATSRGGDGGEQYF. Using reference TRBV15 and TRBJ2-7 for the parts outside the CDR3, the full variable domain is DAMVIQNPRYQVTQFGKPVTLSCSQTLNHNVMYWYQQKSSQAPKLLFHYYDKDFNNEADTPDNFQSRRPNTSFCFLDIRSPGLGDTAMYLCATSRGGDGGEQYFGPGTRLTVT.

The rearrangement uses TRBV6-1 and TRBJ2-2; D might be TRBD2 (5 bases). V was cut by 6 bases and J by 0 bases, with 5 bases left in between. The CDR3 totals 13 residues. Germline V CDR1 and CDR2: MNHNS, SASEGT. CDR3 sequence (DNA): TGTGCCAGCAGGGACTCGAACACCGGGGAGCTGTTTTTT. Amino acids: CASRDSNTGELFF.

The J gene is TRBJ1-1, the V gene TRBV29-1; TRBD1 is a possible D gene (5 bases). The V end lost 2 bases, the J end lost 0 bases, and 7 bases lay between the germline ends. Germline V gene sequence: CDR1 SQVTM, CDR2 ANQGSEA. The CDR3 spans 13 residues. This CDR3 reads CSVEKGLNTEAFF. The CDR3 DNA sequence: TGCAGCGTTGAAAAGGGGTTGAACACTGAAGCTTTCTTT.

V and J are TRBV5-1 and TRBJ2-1, with 10 bases aligning to TRBD2. V lost 0 bases and J lost 7; bases outside the gene matches: 10. The length of the CDR3 is 17 residues. Germline assignment: CDR1 SGHRS and CDR2 YFSETQ. CDR3 residues: CASSLVPAGGSTNEQFF. CDR3 bases: TGCGCCAGCAGCTTGGTTCCAGCGGGAGGGTCAACGAATGAGCAGTTCTTC.

This chain uses TRBV9 with TRBJ1-5, with D possibly TRBD1 on 5 matching bases. The V gene's germline CDR1 is SGDLS and CDR2 YYNGEE. This CDR3 is 15 amino acids long. V was shortened by 3 bases and J by 5 bases, with 15 bases between the two germline ends. CDR3 in DNA: TGTGCCAGCAGCGCTTGGGGGGGGAAGGATCAGCCCCAGCATTTT. Encoded protein: CASSAWGGKDQPQHF.

V gene TRBV2 combines with J gene TRBJ1-1, with a possible D match to TRBD1 (6 bases). The germline V and J ends were trimmed by 1 base and 5 bases, with 8 bases remaining between them. The CDR3 extends over 13 amino acids. In germline, CDR1 is SNHLY, CDR2 FYNNEI. CDR3 DNA sequence: TGTGCCAGCAGTGAAGGGACAGCTACTGAAGCTTTCTTT. This encodes CASSEGTATEAFF.

The chain joins TRBV30 to TRBJ2-3; 11 bases map to TRBD2. There are 19 residues in the CDR3. Trimming at V came to 1 base and at J to 7 bases, leaving 19 bases not matched to a gene. Germline assignment: CDR1 GTSNPN and CDR2 SVGIG (reference sequence). DNA of the CDR3: TGTGCCTGGAGTGGAGGTGGGAACCGACTAGCGGGAATGAGAAATACGCAGTATTTT. As protein: CAWSGGGNRLAGMRNTQYF.

V gene TRBV18 combines with J gene TRBJ1-1; D possibly corresponds to TRBD1 (5 bases). Germline CDR1 and CDR2: KGHSH and LQKENI. V was pared by 3 bases and J by 4 bases, with 9 bases between. This CDR3 has 13 residues. CDR3 nucleotide sequence: TGTGCCAGCTCACCGGGACTCCGCACTGAAGCTTTCTTT. It codes for CASSPGLRTEAFF.

The CDR3 DNA reads as TGTGCCAGCAGTCAACAGGGATCTGGGGCCAACGTCCTGACTTTC. Its protein product is CASSQQGSGANVLTF. This chain links TRBV6-5 with TRBJ2-6, with a weak D call TRBD1 (6 bases). Germline V gives CDR1 MNHEY, CDR2 SVGAGI. V dropped 5 bases and J dropped 1 base, with 9 bases sitting between them. The CDR3 is 15 amino acids.

This clone was detected only a few times. The V and J genes are TRBV7-9 and TRBJ1-1, with D possibly matching TRBD1 (5 bases). Germline CDR1 is SEHNR and CDR2 is FQNEAQ (reference sequence). This CDR3 has 14 amino acids. The V end was cut by 5 bases, the J end by 4 bases, with 14 bases between. CDR3 region: CASSLQADGTEAFF. CDR3 nucleotide sequence: TGTGCCAGCAGCCTACAGGCCGACGGCACTGAAGCTTTCTTT.